This T cell receptor (beta chain) was sequenced in a study of CD8+ T cells in alopecia areata. Germline CDR1 and CDR2: MGHRA and YSYEKL. The CDR3 is 13 residues long. Trimming removed 4 bases from V and 6 bases from J, with 10 bases in between. RNA extraction and reverse transcription yielded cDNA as sequencing template. The assay was immunoSEQ multiplex PCR, and TCRdb's table has in-frame clones only and misses some. The sample carries 87,000 or so clones, just over 70% recorded once. Treatment noted: oral pan-JAK inhibitor, 5-10 mg twice daily. T lymphocytes (CD4+ and CD8+) were sorted from PBMCs. The rearrangement uses TRBV4-1 and TRBJ2-1, with no clear D. This receptor was obtained from a human donor with alopecia areata. Here the sequenced sample was CD8+ T cells sorted from blood, taken at week 44, from a patient treated with tofacitinib. The CDR3 DNA reads as TGCGCCAGCAGCCCTTCGATAGCCAATGAGCAGTTCTTC. Its protein is CASSPSIANEQFF.